These 25 T cell receptor beta chains originate from one sample sequenced in a study of shared clonotypes between healthy human individuals (TCRdb year 2020). The library was prepared using the immunoSEQ multiplex PCR assay. Entries here come from immuneACCESS through TCRdb and include only in-frame sequences with V and J called. Some clones fail to appear in such tables; in the studies checked, an unresolved V gene covers under half of the shortfall, and the cause of the remainder is unknown. The sample table contains millions of clones; only one count was recorded for around nine tenths of them. The top ten clonotypes cover around 0.15% of the sample. Sequencing used naive CD4+ T cells sorted from blood. In light of the paper, this sample's cell subset or site label describes: CD45RA+ positively selected. Receptors originate from a man younger than 30 in good health.

This chain connects TRBV30 to TRBJ2-5; D is unresolved. V was clipped by 1 base and J by 7 bases, with 7 bases between them. Germline V gene sequence: CDR1 GTSNPN, CDR2 SVGIG (reference sequence). There are 11 residues in the CDR3. Written as DNA, the CDR3 is TGTGCCTGGAGTGGGGCCGGGACCCAGTACTTC. The encoded protein is CAWSGAGTQYF. Together with reference TRBV30 and TRBJ2-5, the CDR3 gives the full variable domain: SQTIHQWPATLVQPVGSPLSLECTVEGTSNPNLYWYRQAAGRGLQLLFYSVGIGQISSEVPQNLSASRPQDRQFILSSKKLLLSDSGFYLCAWSGAGTQYFGPGTRLLVL.

The rearrangement joins TRBV5-1 to TRBJ2-7; 7 bases align to TRBD2. The germline V gene encodes CDR1 SGHRS and CDR2 YFSETQ. The CDR3 has 12 residues. Trimming took 0 bases from V and 11 from J; bases not matched to a gene: 5. The CDR3 region has the DNA TGCGCCAGCAGCTTGGATCAGGGAGGGGAGTACTTC. Translating it yields CASSLDQGGEYF.

This chain joins TRBV9 and TRBJ1-2; 10 positions agree with TRBD1. Germline V gene data show CDR1 as SGDLS and CDR2 as YYNGEE. The CDR3 sequence is 16 residues long. The junction had 8 bases not matched to a gene; V was cut back by 0 bases and J by 6 bases. CDR3 protein: CASSVDRGTGANGYTF. The CDR3 DNA reads TGTGCCAGCAGCGTAGATAGGGGGACAGGGGCCAATGGCTACACCTTC.

This clone was seen a single time. The V and J genes are TRBV5-6 and TRBJ1-1; weak D call: TRBD1 (6 bases). Germline V CDR1 and CDR2: SGHDT, YYEEEE. Trimming removed 5 bases at V and 3 bases at J, with 11 bases between. This CDR3 is 13 amino acids long. The CDR3 sequence is CASRTGQYTEAFF. CDR3 nucleotide sequence: TGTGCCAGCAGAACCGGACAGTACACTGAAGCTTTCTTT.

This CDR3 is CASSNLAGGPWSEQFF. CDR3 in DNA: TGTGCCAGTAGTAATCTAGCGGGGGGGCCGTGGAGTGAGCAGTTCTTC. This chain joins TRBV19 and TRBJ2-1, with TRBD2 matching over 12 bases. In germline, CDR1 is LNHDA, CDR2 SQIVND (reference sequence). This CDR3 spans 16 amino acids. V dropped 4 bases and J dropped 9; count of bases not matched to a gene: 10.

This chain connects TRBV30 to TRBJ1-6; the D gene is possibly TRBD1 (5 bases). In germline, CDR1 is GTSNPN, CDR2 SVGIG (reference sequence). V lost 4 bases and J 5 bases, leaving 15 bases between the germline ends. The CDR3 loop spans 15 amino acids. This CDR3 reads CAWTLPGRNNSPLHF. Here the CDR3 DNA reads TGTGCCTGGACCTTACCGGGGCGGAATAATTCACCCCTCCACTTT.

The chain uses TRBV7-9 and TRBJ2-7, with TRBD1 matching over 7 bases. V was clipped by 3 bases and J by 5 bases; unmatched bases: 7. This CDR3 region has 14 residues. Germline V gives CDR1 SEHNR, CDR2 FQNEAQ (reference sequence). This CDR3 reads CASSLRQGFDEQYF. The CDR3 region has the DNA TGTGCCAGCAGCTTGCGACAGGGCTTCGACGAGCAGTACTTC.

The chain couples TRBV5-1 to TRBJ1-2; D is perhaps TRBD1 (5 bases). The CDR3 consists of 16 residues. Trimming took 0 bases from V and 2 from J, leaving 14 bases between them. Germline CDR1 SGHRS, CDR2 YFSETQ. The chain's CDR3 is CASSLAPGSVNYGYTF. CDR3 bases: TGCGCCAGCAGCTTGGCCCCAGGGAGCGTAAACTATGGCTACACCTTC.

The chain couples TRBV11-2 to TRBJ2-7, with D maybe TRBD1 (6 bases). V lost 6 bases and J 4 bases, leaving 10 bases between the germline ends. The CDR3 is 12 amino acids. CDR1 SGHAT and CDR2 FQNNGV come from the germline V gene. CDR3 in DNA: TGTGCCAGCAGAACAGGGATTTACGAGCAGTACTTC. Translating it yields CASRTGIYEQYF.

The chain is built from TRBV7-6 and TRBJ2-1, with 7 bases lining up with TRBD2. This CDR3 region has 17 residues. Germline V gene lookup returns CDR1 SGHVS and CDR2 FNYEAQ. The trim removed 3 bases at V and 2 bases at J, leaving 10 bases unmatched. CDR3 sequence reads: CASSLQLLANPYNEQFF. The CDR3, as DNA: TGTGCCAGCAGCTTGCAATTACTAGCGAACCCCTACAATGAGCAGTTCTTC. Full variable domain (missing parts from reference TRBV7-6 and TRBJ2-1): GAGVSQSPRYKVTKRGQDVALRCDPISGHVSLYWYRQALGQGPEFLTYFNYEAQQDKSGLPNDRFSAERPEGSISTLTIQRTEQRDSAMYRCASSLQLLANPYNEQFFGPGTRLTVL.

As for this clone: This specimen includes other DNA sequences encoding the same CDR3. V and J are TRBV18 and TRBJ2-7; D unresolved. The length of the CDR3 is 12 residues. The germline V and J ends were trimmed by 3 bases and 0 bases, with 3 bases remaining between them. Germline CDR1 reads KGHSH; CDR2 reads LQKENI. The CDR3 DNA reads as TGTGCCAGCTCACCTGTCTCCTACGAGCAGTACTTC. Translated: CASSPVSYEQYF.

The chain couples TRBV5-1 to TRBJ2-1; D possibly corresponds to TRBD1 (6 bases). This CDR3 region has 16 residues. The V end lost 0 bases, the J end lost 4 bases, and 14 bases lay between the germline ends. Germline CDR1 is SGHRS and CDR2 is YFSETQ. The CDR3 sequence: CASSLVGRGDYNEQFF. CDR3 DNA sequence: TGCGCCAGCAGCTTGGTAGGCAGGGGAGATTACAATGAGCAGTTCTTC. Full variable domain (outside the CDR3, taken from reference TRBV5-1 and TRBJ2-1): KAGVTQTPRYLIKTRGQQVTLSCSPISGHRSVSWYQQTPGQGLQFLFEYFSETQRNKGNFPGRFSGRQFSNSRSEMNVSTLELGDSALYLCASSLVGRGDYNEQFFGPGTRLTVL.

The sample holds one count of this clone. The rearrangement uses TRBV6-5 and TRBJ2-7; D may be TRBD1 or TRBD2 (5 bases each). CDR1 MNHEY and CDR2 SVGAGI come from the germline V gene. CDR3 size: 13 residues. Trimming pared 5 bases from V and 0 bases from J, leaving 8 bases between. CDR3 nucleotides: TGTGCCAGCAGTAACGGGGCCTCCTACGAGCAGTACTTC. This sequence encodes CASSNGASYEQYF.

A single count supports this clone. The V call is TRBV30, the J call TRBJ2-4; 10 positions agree with TRBD1. The CDR3 is made up of 16 amino acids. Unmatched junction bases numbered 7, after V lost 2 bases and J lost 3 bases. Germline CDR1 GTSNPN, CDR2 SVGIG (reference sequence). CDR3 in DNA: TGTGCCTGGAGTACCAGGACAGGGGGTTTCAAAAACATTCAGTACTTC. Encoded protein: CAWSTRTGGFKNIQYF.

This chain connects TRBV5-1 to TRBJ2-7, with 8 bases matching TRBD2. This CDR3 is built from 15 residues. Trimming cost V 0 bases and J 4 bases; bases outside gene matches: 6. Germline values: CDR1 SGHRS, CDR2 YFSETQ. The CDR3 loop is CASSLDSGVQYEQYF. CDR3 coding DNA: TGCGCCAGCAGCTTGGATAGCGGGGTACAGTACGAGCAGTACTTC. Together with reference TRBV5-1 and TRBJ2-7, the CDR3 gives the full variable domain: KAGVTQTPRYLIKTRGQQVTLSCSPISGHRSVSWYQQTPGQGLQFLFEYFSETQRNKGNFPGRFSGRQFSNSRSEMNVSTLELGDSALYLCASSLDSGVQYEQYFGPGTRLTVT.

The rearrangement links TRBV28 to TRBJ2-5, with TRBD2 as a possible D gene (5 bases). Per the germline V gene, CDR1 is MDHEN and CDR2 is SYDVKM. This CDR3 is built from 18 residues. Deletions cut 1 base from V and 0 bases from J, with 18 bases between. The CDR3 sequence is CASSLYPSSSAYQETQYF. CDR3 sequence (DNA): TGTGCCAGCAGTTTATACCCCTCTAGCTCCGCGTACCAAGAGACCCAGTACTTC.

The rearrangement links TRBV5-6 to TRBJ2-7, with unresolved D. Germline V gives CDR1 SGHDT, CDR2 YYEEEE. Trimming removed 0 bases at V and 4 bases at J, with 17 bases between. The CDR3 has 16 residues. The CDR3 is CASSLGPRSPFYEQYF. Written as DNA, the CDR3 is TGTGCCAGCAGCTTGGGACCGCGCAGCCCCTTTTACGAGCAGTACTTC.

The chain recombines TRBV7-2 with TRBJ1-6, with D unclear. This CDR3 contains 15 residues. Trimming cost V 5 bases and J 7 bases, with 15 bases left between them. Looked up from germline, CDR1 is SGHTA and CDR2 is FQGNSA. In DNA form, the CDR3 reads TGTGCCAGCAGCCCCACCTCGGATCGCAATTCACCCCTCCACTTT. Amino acids: CASSPTSDRNSPLHF. Supplemented by reference TRBV7-2 and TRBJ1-6, the full variable domain reads GAGVSQSPSNKVTEKGKDVELRCDPISGHTALYWYRQSLGQGLEFLIYFQGNSAPDKSGLPSDRFSAERTGGSVSTLTIQRTQQEDSAVYLCASSPTSDRNSPLHFGNGTRLTVT.

This clone came up a few times. Additional DNA sequences in this sample encode the identical CDR3. This chain uses TRBV13 with TRBJ2-3; no clear D. This CDR3 is 12 amino acids long. Germline values: CDR1 PRHDT, CDR2 FYEKMQ (reference sequence). V dropped 5 bases and J dropped 0 bases, with 3 bases sitting between them. CDR3 sequence: CASSASTDTQYF. The CDR3 nucleotides are TGTGCCAGCAGCGCGAGCACAGATACGCAGTATTTT.

V usage is TRBV7-3 and J usage is TRBJ2-5; D uncertain. CDR1 and CDR2 from the germline V gene are SGHTA and FQGTGA. Deletions cut 5 bases from V and 1 base from J, with 8 bases between. This CDR3 has 13 residues. In DNA, the CDR3 is TGTGCCAGCAGCCCCCAGCCCCAAGAGACCCAGTACTTC. This translates into CASSPQPQETQYF.

V is TRBV11-2 and J is TRBJ2-3; no clear D. Germline V gene lookup returns CDR1 SGHAT and CDR2 FQNNGV. V gave up 5 bases and J gave up 1 base, with 10 bases separating them. The length of the CDR3 is 14 residues. The CDR3: CASSRAPGTDTQYF. Here the CDR3 DNA reads TGTGCCAGCAGCCGCGCCCCTGGCACAGATACGCAGTATTTT.

This sequence joins TRBV30 and TRBJ1-4, with a possible D match to TRBD1 (6 bases). The CDR3 totals 15 residues. V shed 1 base and J shed 3 bases, with 12 bases lying between them. The germline V gene has CDR1 GTSNPN and CDR2 SVGIG (reference sequence). The CDR3 DNA sequence: TGTGCCTGGAGTGCAACAGGGAGAGCTAATGAAAAACTGTTTTTT. As protein: CAWSATGRANEKLFF.

This chain uses TRBV5-6 with TRBJ2-7; no clear D. Germline assignment: CDR1 SGHDT and CDR2 YYEEEE. V lost 2 bases, J lost 7 bases, and 10 bases lay in between. CDR3 length: 12 amino acids. CDR3 DNA: TGTGCCAGCAGCTTTCAACTGTTAGAGCAGTACTTC. It is translated as CASSFQLLEQYF.

The chain is built from TRBV2 and TRBJ2-7; D is possibly TRBD1 or TRBD2 (6 bases each). This CDR3 comprises 14 residues. CDR1 and CDR2 (germline): SNHLY, FYNNEI. The V end lost 1 base, the J end lost 2 bases, and 9 bases lay between the germline ends. The CDR3 loop is CASSEVGGTYEQYF. Here the CDR3 DNA reads TGTGCCAGCAGTGAAGTCGGGGGCACCTACGAGCAGTACTTC.

The table lists this clone with a count of one. The V gene is TRBV6-5, the J gene TRBJ2-7, with D possibly being TRBD2 (6 bases). Germline CDR1 is MNHEY and CDR2 is SVGAGI. Trimming shortened V by 2 bases and J by 4 bases, and 15 bases separated the two germline ends. This CDR3 is built from 15 residues. The CDR3 bases are TGTGCCAGCAGTTACAGGGATTTGGAGGGATACGAGCAGTACTTC. It yields the protein CASSYRDLEGYEQYF.